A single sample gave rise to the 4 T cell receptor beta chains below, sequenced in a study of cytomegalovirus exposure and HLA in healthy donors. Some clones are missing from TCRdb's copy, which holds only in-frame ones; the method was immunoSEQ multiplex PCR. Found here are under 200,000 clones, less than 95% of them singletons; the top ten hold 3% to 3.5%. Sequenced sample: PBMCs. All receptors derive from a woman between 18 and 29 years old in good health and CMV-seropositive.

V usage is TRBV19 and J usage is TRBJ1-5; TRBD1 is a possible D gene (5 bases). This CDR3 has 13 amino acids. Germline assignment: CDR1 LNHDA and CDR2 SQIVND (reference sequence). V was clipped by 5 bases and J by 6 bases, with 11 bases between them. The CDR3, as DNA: TGTGCCAGTAGTCCGGGGGGAGGTCAGCCCCAGCATTTT. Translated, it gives CASSPGGGQPQHF.

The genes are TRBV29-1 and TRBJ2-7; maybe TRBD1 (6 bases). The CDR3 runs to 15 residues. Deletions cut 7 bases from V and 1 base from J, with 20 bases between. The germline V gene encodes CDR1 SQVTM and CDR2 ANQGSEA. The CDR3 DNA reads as TGCAGCGGGTTAGCAGGGGCAGAGGGGTCCTACGAGCAGTACTTC. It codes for CSGLAGAEGSYEQYF.

CDR3 DNA: TGTGCCATCAGTTGGACAGGGGAGGGGGAGACCCAGTACTTC. Encoded protein: CAISWTGEGETQYF. The chain couples TRBV10-3 to TRBJ2-5, with 9 bases aligning to TRBD1. The CDR3 totals 14 residues. V dropped 5 bases and J dropped 5; count of bases not matched to a gene: 6. CDR1 and CDR2 from the germline V gene are ENHRY and SYGVKD.

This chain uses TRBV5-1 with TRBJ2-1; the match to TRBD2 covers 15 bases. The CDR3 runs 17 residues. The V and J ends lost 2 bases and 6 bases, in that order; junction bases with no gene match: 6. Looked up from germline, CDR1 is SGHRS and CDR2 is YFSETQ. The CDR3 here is CASSLGLAGGLFNEQFF. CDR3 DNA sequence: TGCGCCAGCAGCTTAGGACTAGCGGGGGGGTTATTCAATGAGCAGTTCTTC.